These 18 T cell receptor beta chains were all obtained from the same sample, sequenced in a study of T cell responses to AZD1222 COVID-19 vaccine (dated by TCRdb to the early 2020s). The sample's time point label, in plain terms: about 28 days (+/-7) after the second vaccine dose. Libraries were prepared through the immunoSEQ multiplex PCR assay. The immuneACCESS repertoire file appears here via TCRdb, limited to in-frame rearrangements. These files lack a portion of the clones; in checked studies, under half of the deficit traces to unresolved V genes, and the cause of the others is not known. The sample includes some 99,000 clones, with about 81% observed a single time. Of the sample, approximately 15% is held by the ten largest clones. The sample consisted of peripheral blood, taken 28 days after the second AZD1222 dose. The origin of the receptors is an adult who received the AZD1222 COVID-19 vaccine.

The chain has TRBV20-1 and TRBJ2-7, with D possibly being TRBD2 (6 bases). CDR1 is DFQATT, CDR2 SNEGSKA, per germline (reference sequence). The CDR3 totals 13 residues. V dropped 3 bases and J dropped 3 bases, with 12 bases sitting between them. CDR3 nucleotides: TGCAGTGCTAGTCGCACTAGCAACTACGAGCAGTACTTC. Its translation: CSASRTSNYEQYF.

V gene TRBV4-3 combines with J gene TRBJ2-7; 8 nucleotides agree with TRBD1. V dropped 3 bases and J dropped 2; count of bases not matched to a gene: 6. CDR1 is LGHNA and CDR2 is YSLEER in the germline V gene. The CDR3 has 15 amino acids. The CDR3 protein is CASSQTYRGAYEQYF. DNA of the CDR3: TGCGCCAGCAGCCAGACCTACAGGGGGGCCTACGAGCAGTACTTC.

The chain links TRBV5-6 to TRBJ1-1; no clear D. V lost 1 base and J lost 1, with 14 bases in between. Germline V gene sequence: CDR1 SGHDT, CDR2 YYEEEE. The CDR3 has 16 residues. This CDR3 reads CASSLSRLLPNTEAFF. The CDR3 DNA reads as TGTGCCAGCAGCTTGTCTCGGTTGCTCCCGAACACTGAAGCTTTCTTT.

V and J are TRBV7-9 and TRBJ2-7; D not certain. Germline V CDR1 and CDR2: SEHNR, FQNEAQ (reference sequence). This CDR3 region has 14 residues. Trimming left V 2 bases short and J 2 bases short, with 10 bases between. The CDR3 loop is CASSLRPQTYEQYF. DNA for the CDR3: TGTGCCAGCAGCTTACGCCCCCAGACCTACGAGCAGTACTTC.

The J gene is TRBJ1-2, the V gene TRBV18; D may be TRBD1 (5 bases). Germline V CDR1 and CDR2: KGHSH, LQKENI. The CDR3 runs to 15 residues. The V end was cut by 2 bases, the J end by 4 bases, with 14 bases between. The CDR3 region has the DNA TGTGCCAGCTCACCAGGGACCGGGTACTTCTATGGCTACACCTTC. This gives the protein CASSPGTGYFYGYTF. The full variable domain, completed using reference TRBV18 and TRBJ1-2, is NAGVMQNPRHLVRRRGQEARLRCSPMKGHSHVYWYRQLPEEGLKFMVYLQKENIIDESGMPKERFSAEFPKEGPSILRIQQVVRGDSAAYFCASSPGTGYFYGYTFGSGTRLTVV.

This chain joins TRBV7-9 and TRBJ1-2; TRBD1 agrees at 7 bases. CDR1 is SEHNR, CDR2 FQNEAQ, per germline (reference sequence). V dropped 4 bases and J dropped 4; count of bases not matched to a gene: 9. The length of the CDR3 is 15 residues. DNA for the CDR3: TGTGCCAGCAGCTCACAGGGGATTGGGTCCTATGGCTACACCTTC. It yields the protein CASSSQGIGSYGYTF.

The gene calls are TRBV7-2 and TRBJ2-7; 7 bases align to TRBD2. This CDR3 has 13 amino acids. J lost 3 bases, V lost 7 bases, and 6 bases had no gene match. Germline V CDR1 and CDR2: SGHTA, FQGNSA. The CDR3 is CASTAGRGYEQYF. CDR3 nucleotides: TGTGCCAGCACTGCGGGGAGGGGCTACGAGCAGTACTTC.

The rearrangement joins TRBV6-6 to TRBJ2-1, with a possible D match to TRBD2 (6 bases). V lost 6 bases, J lost 4 bases, and 13 bases lay in between. Germline V gene lookup returns CDR1 MNHNY and CDR2 SVGAGI (reference sequence). This CDR3 region has 14 residues. This CDR3 is CASSPTEGYNEQFF. The CDR3 DNA reads TGTGCCAGCAGCCCCACGGAGGGGTACAATGAGCAGTTCTTC.

CDR3 in DNA: TGCAGTGCTAGTAGGGGCCCGGACACTGAAGCTTTCTTT. Translation: CSASRGPDTEAFF. V usage is TRBV20-1 and J usage is TRBJ1-1; D is perhaps TRBD1 (5 bases). Germline CDR1 is DFQATT and CDR2 is SNEGSKA (reference sequence). V shed 3 bases and J shed 3 bases, with 11 bases lying between them. This CDR3 has 13 residues.

The V and J genes are TRBV11-1 and TRBJ1-1; 7 nucleotides line up with TRBD1. J was trimmed by 10 bases and V by 3 bases; bases with no gene match: 11. Germline loops: CDR1 SGHAT, CDR2 FQDESV (reference sequence). The CDR3 is 14 amino acids. CDR3 protein: CASSFGQASWGAFF. The CDR3 region has the DNA TGTGCCAGCAGCTTTGGACAGGCATCTTGGGGAGCTTTCTTT.

This clone was counted a few times. The chain is built from TRBV27 and TRBJ1-2; weak D call: TRBD1 (5 bases). The CDR3 sequence is 16 residues long. Germline values: CDR1 MNHEY, CDR2 SMNVEV (reference sequence). Deletions cut 0 bases from V and 4 bases from J, with 15 bases between. CDR3 nucleotides: TGTGCCAGCAGTTTATCACGGGGACGGTTTCCCTATGGCTACACCTTC. Amino acid sequence: CASSLSRGRFPYGYTF.

This chain joins TRBV5-4 and TRBJ2-7; no clear D gene. CDR1 and CDR2 from the germline V gene are SGHNT and YYREEE (reference sequence). Trimming cost V 1 base and J 1 base, with 3 bases left between them. The CDR3 contains 12 residues. The CDR3 DNA sequence: TGTGCCAGCAGCTTGCAGTCCTACGAGCAGTACTTC. Residues: CASSLQSYEQYF.

The gene calls are TRBV30 and TRBJ2-7, with D maybe TRBD2 (6 bases). V was shortened by 0 bases and J by 3 bases, with 6 bases between the two germline ends. This CDR3 has 12 amino acids. Germline V gene sequence: CDR1 GTSNPN, CDR2 SVGIG (reference sequence). CDR3 protein: CAWSVSGYEQYF. The CDR3 region has the DNA TGTGCCTGGAGTGTTAGCGGCTACGAGCAGTACTTC.

This chain uses TRBV27 with TRBJ2-6, with D perhaps TRBD1 (5 bases). The germline V gene has CDR1 MNHEY and CDR2 SMNVEV (reference sequence). V was trimmed by 4 bases and J by 2 bases, leaving 15 bases between them. This CDR3 is built from 17 residues. The DNA for the CDR3 is TGTGCCAGCAGTTGGGGCATCAGGAACCCTGGGGCCAACGTCCTGACTTTC. Protein sequence: CASSWGIRNPGANVLTF. The entire variable domain, with the rest obtained from reference TRBV27 and TRBJ2-6, is as follows: EAQVTQNPRYLITVTGKKLTVTCSQNMNHEYMSWYRQDPGLGLRQIYYSMNVEVTDKGDVPEGYKVSRKEKRNFPLILESPSPNQTSLYFCASSWGIRNPGANVLTFGAGSRLTVL.

This chain links TRBV6-5 with TRBJ1-6, with 10 bases aligning to TRBD1. CDR3 length equals 16 residues. Losses at the gene ends were 4 bases for V and 9 bases for J; bases not matched to a gene: 9. CDR1 and CDR2 (germline): MNHEY, SVGAGI. CDR3 amino acids: CASSSKGTGEFSPLHF. CDR3 sequence (DNA): TGTGCCAGCAGTTCCAAAGGGACAGGGGAATTTTCACCCCTCCACTTT.

V is TRBV5-1 and J is TRBJ1-1; TRBD1 might be the D (5 bases). V was cut by 0 bases and J by 10 bases, with 22 bases left in between. Per germline, CDR1 SGHRS and CDR2 YFSETQ. The CDR3 is 16 residues long. CDR3 loop: CASSLGAGSNFGGAFF. The CDR3 DNA sequence: TGCGCCAGCAGCTTGGGTGCAGGGAGCAATTTCGGCGGAGCTTTCTTT.

The chain links TRBV3-1 (or the pseudogene TRBV3-2) to TRBJ1-1; possibly TRBD1 for D (6 bases). Germline CDR1 and CDR2: LGHDT and YNNKEL (reference sequence). The CDR3 is 13 amino acids. The V and J ends lost 3 bases and 7 bases respectively, with 12 bases between them. The CDR3 sequence: CASSQDRANEAFF. The CDR3 DNA sequence: TGTGCCAGCAGCCAGGACAGAGCGAATGAAGCTTTCTTT.

The genes are TRBV18 and TRBJ1-1; D possibly corresponds to TRBD1 (5 bases). Per the germline V gene, CDR1 is KGHSH and CDR2 is LQKENI. With 6 bases removed from V and 1 base from J, the gap between germline ends came to 12 bases. The CDR3 covers 14 residues. The CDR3 protein is CASSPGGPNTEAFF. The CDR3 bases are TGTGCCAGCTCGCCGGGGGGACCGAACACTGAAGCTTTCTTT.